This T cell receptor beta chain derives from a study of CD8+ T cells in alopecia areata. Study-level background: The drug, oral tofacitinib, was given to treated patients at 5 to 10 mg twice daily. Tofacitinib therapy lasting 6 to 18 months was followed by 6 months off drug.

The sequencing template was cDNA reverse transcribed from extracted RNA. Generated by immunoSEQ multiplex PCR, the TCRdb table keeps only in-frame clones and is missing some. The sample records over 110,000 clones, around 51% being singletons. This CDR3 is 12 amino acids long. Trimming shortened V by 4 bases and J by 7 bases, and 13 bases separated the two germline ends. CDR1 and CDR2 from the germline V gene are GTSNPN and SVGIG (reference sequence). This TCR was sampled from a human donor with alopecia areata. The sequences come from CD4+ T cells sorted from blood, collected at week 0. V gene TRBV30 combines with J gene TRBJ1-1; tentative D call: TRBD1 (5 bases). CDR3 sequence: CAWMGPPFEAFF. The CDR3 DNA is TGTGCCTGGATGGGACCGCCCTTTGAAGCTTTCTTT.